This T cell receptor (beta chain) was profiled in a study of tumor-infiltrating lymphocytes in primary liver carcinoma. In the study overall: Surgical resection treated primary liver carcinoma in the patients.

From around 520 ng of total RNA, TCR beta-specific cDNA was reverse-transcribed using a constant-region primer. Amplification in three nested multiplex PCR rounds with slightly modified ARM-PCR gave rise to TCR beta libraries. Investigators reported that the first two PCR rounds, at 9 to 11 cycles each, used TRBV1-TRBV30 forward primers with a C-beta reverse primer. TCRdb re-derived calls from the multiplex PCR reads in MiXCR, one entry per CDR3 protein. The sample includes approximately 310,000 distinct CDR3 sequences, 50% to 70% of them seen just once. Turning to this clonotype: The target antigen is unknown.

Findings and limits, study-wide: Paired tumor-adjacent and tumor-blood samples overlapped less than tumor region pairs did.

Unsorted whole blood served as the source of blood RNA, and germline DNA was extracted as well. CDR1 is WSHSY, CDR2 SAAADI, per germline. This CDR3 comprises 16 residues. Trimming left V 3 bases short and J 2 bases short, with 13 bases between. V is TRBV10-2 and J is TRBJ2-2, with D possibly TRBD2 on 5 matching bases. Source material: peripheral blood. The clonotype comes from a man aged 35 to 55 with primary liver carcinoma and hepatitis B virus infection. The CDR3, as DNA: TGCGCCAGCAGTGACTATCTAGCCGGCAACACCGGGGAGCTGTTTTTT. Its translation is CASSDYLAGNTGELFF.